These T cell receptor beta chains were read from a single sample in a study of cytomegalovirus exposure and HLA in healthy donors. Profiled with immunoSEQ multiplex PCR; TCRdb holds only in-frame clones, not every one. The sample yields around 62,000 clones, over 70% seen once. The sequenced sample consisted of PBMCs. The receptors shown here come from a man aged 55 to 70 in good health and CMV-seropositive. Each CDR3 is given with its conserved first and last residue. The order of the fields is D gene, V gene, J gene, clone size, CDR3 DNA, CDR3 protein. A D gene is named only where the DNA matches it firmly. Part of the rows lack a size; the others show once, few, many or a class for expanded clones.

d_call: .; v_call: TRBV15; j_call: TRBJ1-5; clone_size: .; cdr3_nt: TGTGCCACCAGCAGAGTCGGAGATCAGCCCCAGCATTTT; cdr3_aa: CATSRVGDQPQHF
d_call: .; v_call: TRBV11-3; j_call: TRBJ2-3; clone_size: .; cdr3_nt: TGTGCCAGCAGCTTAGTTCGGGAGCTGGGGGATACGCAGTATTTT; cdr3_aa: CASSLVRELGDTQYF
d_call: TRBD1; v_call: TRBV5-8; j_call: TRBJ1-1; clone_size: .; cdr3_nt: TGTGCCAGCAGCCGTACAGGGGTTTCTGAAGCTTTCTTT; cdr3_aa: CASSRTGVSEAFF
d_call: TRBD1; v_call: TRBV6-6; j_call: TRBJ2-1; clone_size: .; cdr3_nt: TGTGCCAGCAGAACCGGGACAGCCCTGCGACAGCAGTTCTTC; cdr3_aa: CASRTGTALRQQFF
d_call: .; v_call: TRBV6-1; j_call: TRBJ1-1; clone_size: .; cdr3_nt: TGTGCCAGCAGAGCACAGGGAGAAGTCTCTGAAGCTTTCTTT; cdr3_aa: CASRAQGEVSEAFF
d_call: TRBD2; v_call: TRBV7-9; j_call: TRBJ2-1; clone_size: .; cdr3_nt: TGTGCCAGCAGCCTTACTAGCGGGTTTGGAAGGGATGAGCAGTTCTTC; cdr3_aa: CASSLTSGFGRDEQFF
d_call: .; v_call: TRBV6-4; j_call: TRBJ1-5; clone_size: .; cdr3_nt: TGTGCCAGCAGTGACGGGACTGAAAATCAGCCCCAGCATTTT; cdr3_aa: CASSDGTENQPQHF
d_call: TRBD1; v_call: TRBV7-9; j_call: TRBJ2-1; clone_size: .; cdr3_nt: TGTGCCAGCAGGTCCCCGGGACAGTCTTACAATGAGCAGTTCTTC; cdr3_aa: CASRSPGQSYNEQFF
d_call: TRBD1; v_call: TRBV7-9; j_call: TRBJ2-2; clone_size: .; cdr3_nt: TGTGCCGCGGGGACAGGGCTCACCGGGGAGCTGTTTTTT; cdr3_aa: CAAGTGLTGELFF
d_call: TRBD1; v_call: TRBV6-6; j_call: TRBJ1-2; clone_size: few; cdr3_nt: TGTGCCAGCAGTCAGGGACAGGGGCCCGGCTATGGCTACACCTTC; cdr3_aa: CASSQGQGPGYGYTF
d_call: .; v_call: TRBV27; j_call: TRBJ2-3; clone_size: .; cdr3_nt: TGTGCCAGCAGACCAGGGTTTTTTAGCACAGATACGCAGTATTTT; cdr3_aa: CASRPGFFSTDTQYF
d_call: TRBD2; v_call: TRBV11-3; j_call: TRBJ2-1; clone_size: .; cdr3_nt: TGTGCCAGCAGTCTACTAGCGGGACCCAACAATGAGCAGTTCTTC; cdr3_aa: CASSLLAGPNNEQFF
d_call: TRBD1; v_call: TRBV27; j_call: TRBJ1-1; clone_size: .; cdr3_nt: TGTGCCAGCCGGGAGGACAGGGGTTTTGGTGAAGCTTTCTTT; cdr3_aa: CASREDRGFGEAFF
d_call: TRBD1; v_call: TRBV15; j_call: TRBJ1-5; clone_size: .; cdr3_nt: TGTGCCACCAGCAGTACCCAGGGGGCTGAACAGCCCCAGCATTTT; cdr3_aa: CATSSTQGAEQPQHF
d_call: .; v_call: TRBV2; j_call: TRBJ1-5; clone_size: few; cdr3_nt: TGTGCCAGCAGGACTCAGGGGTTAAATCAGCCCCAGCATTTT; cdr3_aa: CASRTQGLNQPQHF
d_call: TRBD1; v_call: TRBV5-1; j_call: TRBJ1-4; clone_size: .; cdr3_nt: TGCGCCAGCAGCTTGGGCGGGACAGGGGAAAAACTGTTTTTT; cdr3_aa: CASSLGGTGEKLFF
d_call: TRBD1; v_call: TRBV5-8; j_call: TRBJ2-3; clone_size: few; cdr3_nt: TGTGCCAGCAGCCCCCACCCCGGGACAGGGGTCGCAGATACGCAGTATTTT; cdr3_aa: CASSPHPGTGVADTQYF
d_call: .; v_call: TRBV11-2; j_call: TRBJ1-1; clone_size: .; cdr3_nt: TGTGCCAGCAGCTTATTACAGGGTGGCACTGAAGCTTTCTTT; cdr3_aa: CASSLLQGGTEAFF
d_call: .; v_call: TRBV10-2; j_call: TRBJ1-1; clone_size: .; cdr3_nt: TGCGCCAGTGGGAGATCGAACACTGAAGCTTTCTTT; cdr3_aa: CASGRSNTEAFF
d_call: .; v_call: TRBV11-2; j_call: TRBJ2-2; clone_size: .; cdr3_nt: TGTGCCAGCAGCTTAGACAGGGGCACCGGGGAGCTGTTTTTT; cdr3_aa: CASSLDRGTGELFF
d_call: TRBD1; v_call: TRBV5-8; j_call: TRBJ1-1; clone_size: .; cdr3_nt: TGTGCCAGCAGCCTGGGGACAGGGAAGAACACTGAAGCTTTCTTT; cdr3_aa: CASSLGTGKNTEAFF
d_call: TRBD1; v_call: TRBV9; j_call: TRBJ1-1; clone_size: few; cdr3_nt: TGTGCCAGCAGCGTGGACAGGGGGGCCCCTAACACTGAAGCTTTCTTT; cdr3_aa: CASSVDRGAPNTEAFF
d_call: .; v_call: TRBV15; j_call: TRBJ1-5; clone_size: .; cdr3_nt: TGTGCCACCAGCAGAGAAGGACATCCCAATCAGCCCCAGCATTTT; cdr3_aa: CATSREGHPNQPQHF
d_call: TRBD1; v_call: TRBV27; j_call: TRBJ1-1; clone_size: few; cdr3_nt: TGTGCCAGCAGATATTCGGGACAGTTGACTGAAGCTTTCTTT; cdr3_aa: CASRYSGQLTEAFF
d_call: TRBD1; v_call: TRBV19; j_call: TRBJ1-2; clone_size: .; cdr3_nt: TGTGCCAGTAGCAAGGAACAGGGGAGGAGTGGCTACACCTTC; cdr3_aa: CASSKEQGRSGYTF
d_call: .; v_call: TRBV7-6; j_call: TRBJ2-3; clone_size: .; cdr3_nt: TGTGCCAGCAGCCCGAGCGGATTTAAAACAGATACGCAGTATTTT; cdr3_aa: CASSPSGFKTDTQYF
d_call: TRBD1; v_call: TRBV6-5; j_call: TRBJ2-7; clone_size: .; cdr3_nt: TGTGCCAGCAACTTCCGACAGGGGGCGCCCCACGAGCAGTACTTC; cdr3_aa: CASNFRQGAPHEQYF
d_call: .; v_call: TRBV27; j_call: TRBJ1-4; clone_size: .; cdr3_nt: TGTGCCAGCAGTTTATCAGGGGGGGAGGAAAAACTGTTTTTT; cdr3_aa: CASSLSGGEEKLFF
d_call: TRBD2; v_call: TRBV11-3; j_call: TRBJ2-2; clone_size: .; cdr3_nt: TGTGCCAGCAGCTCATATGAGCGGGAGACCGGGGAGCTGTTTTTT; cdr3_aa: CASSSYERETGELFF
d_call: TRBD2; v_call: TRBV5-3; j_call: TRBJ2-7; clone_size: .; cdr3_nt: TGTGCCAGAAGCTTGTTAGCGGGGGGTAGCTACGAGCAGTACTTC; cdr3_aa: CARSLLAGGSYEQYF
d_call: .; v_call: TRBV6-6; j_call: TRBJ2-7; clone_size: once; cdr3_nt: TGTGCCAGCACTTTACAGGGCGGGCAATTCTACGAGCAGTACTTC; cdr3_aa: CASTLQGGQFYEQYF
d_call: TRBD2; v_call: TRBV5-1; j_call: TRBJ2-7; clone_size: .; cdr3_nt: TGCGCCAGCCTCGGCGGGAGCGGCGAGCAGTACTTC; cdr3_aa: CASLGGSGEQYF
d_call: TRBD1; v_call: TRBV5-1; j_call: TRBJ2-7; clone_size: .; cdr3_nt: TGCGCCAGCAGCTTGGCACCGGGACAGGGAATCGACGAGCAGTACTTC; cdr3_aa: CASSLAPGQGIDEQYF
d_call: TRBD1; v_call: TRBV18; j_call: TRBJ2-7; clone_size: .; cdr3_nt: TGTGCCAGCTCACTCCGGACAGGGGGCCGGGAGCAGTACTTC; cdr3_aa: CASSLRTGGREQYF
d_call: .; v_call: TRBV10-3; j_call: TRBJ1-4; clone_size: .; cdr3_nt: TGTGCCATCAGTGAGTGGGCCGAAAAACTGTTTTTT; cdr3_aa: CAISEWAEKLFF
d_call: TRBD1; v_call: TRBV15; j_call: TRBJ1-5; clone_size: .; cdr3_nt: TGTGCCACCAGCAGAGATAGAGTAGGGACAGTCAATCAGCCCCAGCATTTT; cdr3_aa: CATSRDRVGTVNQPQHF
d_call: .; v_call: TRBV25-1; j_call: TRBJ1-2; clone_size: .; cdr3_nt: TGTGCCAGCTCCAGGGGAGATCTCCGAAAGGGGGGCTACACCTTC; cdr3_aa: CASSRGDLRKGGYTF
d_call: .; v_call: TRBV18; j_call: TRBJ1-2; clone_size: once; cdr3_nt: TGTGCCAGCTCACCATCGACAGGCTACACCTATGGCTACACCTTC; cdr3_aa: CASSPSTGYTYGYTF
d_call: TRBD1; v_call: TRBV2; j_call: TRBJ1-2; clone_size: .; cdr3_nt: TGTGCCAGCAGGGGACAGGATATAGCTAACTATGGCTACACCTTC; cdr3_aa: CASRGQDIANYGYTF
d_call: TRBD2; v_call: TRBV10-3; j_call: TRBJ2-3; clone_size: .; cdr3_nt: TGTGCCATCCGAGCGGGAGGAGGGACAGATACGCAGTATTTT; cdr3_aa: CAIRAGGGTDTQYF
d_call: .; v_call: TRBV11-3; j_call: TRBJ2-6; clone_size: .; cdr3_nt: TGTGCCAGCAGCCCGGTTCTCTCTGGGGCCAACGTCCTGACTTTC; cdr3_aa: CASSPVLSGANVLTF
d_call: .; v_call: TRBV7-9; j_call: TRBJ2-7; clone_size: few; cdr3_nt: TGTGCCAGCAGCTTAGATTTGAGAGACTACGAGCAGTACTTC; cdr3_aa: CASSLDLRDYEQYF
d_call: .; v_call: TRBV10-2; j_call: TRBJ2-7; clone_size: .; cdr3_nt: TGCGCCAGCAGCGACAGGTACGAGCAGTACTTC; cdr3_aa: CASSDRYEQYF
d_call: TRBD1; v_call: TRBV23-1; j_call: TRBJ2-7; clone_size: .; cdr3_nt: TGCGCCAGCAGTCCTCCGGGGACAGGGGTGAGGGAGCAGTACTTC; cdr3_aa: CASSPPGTGVREQYF
d_call: .; v_call: TRBV6-1; j_call: TRBJ2-1; clone_size: .; cdr3_nt: TGTGCCAGCTGTACTAGCTTTAGCTCCTACAATGAGCAGTTCTTC; cdr3_aa: CASCTSFSSYNEQFF
d_call: TRBD2; v_call: TRBV5-1; j_call: TRBJ2-1; clone_size: .; cdr3_nt: TGCGCCAGCAGCTTGGGGGTAGCGGGGGGCAATGAGCAGTTCTTC; cdr3_aa: CASSLGVAGGNEQFF
d_call: .; v_call: TRBV5-1; j_call: TRBJ1-4; clone_size: .; cdr3_nt: TGCGCCAGCAGCTTGGGACAGTTTAATGAAAAACTGTTTTTT; cdr3_aa: CASSLGQFNEKLFF
d_call: TRBD1; v_call: TRBV13; j_call: TRBJ2-1; clone_size: .; cdr3_nt: TGTGCCAGCAGCTTAGGCCGGACAGGGGACCTCTACAATGAGCAGTTCTTC; cdr3_aa: CASSLGRTGDLYNEQFF
d_call: .; v_call: TRBV29-1; j_call: TRBJ2-2; clone_size: .; cdr3_nt: TGCAGCGTGACATCGGCCGCGAACACCGGGGAGCTGTTTTTT; cdr3_aa: CSVTSAANTGELFF
d_call: TRBD1; v_call: TRBV5-1; j_call: TRBJ2-1; clone_size: .; cdr3_nt: TGCGCCAGCAGCTCTCTGGGGACAGCTTCCTACAATGAGCAGTTCTTC; cdr3_aa: CASSSLGTASYNEQFF
d_call: .; v_call: TRBV11-3; j_call: TRBJ2-7; clone_size: .; cdr3_nt: TGTGCCAGCAGCTTACCCGGACTATCATACGAGCAGTACTTC; cdr3_aa: CASSLPGLSYEQYF